This is a list of T cell receptor beta chains from one sample in a study of shared clonotypes between healthy human individuals. Repertoires were generated with immunoSEQ multiplex PCR, while TCRdb's copy carries only in-frame clones and drops some. The sample holds over a million clones, roughly 96% seen once. Sequences were obtained from naive CD4+ T cells sorted from blood. These receptors all stem from a man under 40 in good health. The CDR3 runs from the conserved cysteine through the conserved F or W. The D gene is left open where the match is weak. Clone size is stated in some rows and not others, as once, few, many or a class when expanded.

D gene	clone size	J gene	V gene	CDR3 DNA	CDR3 protein
TRBD2	.	TRBJ2-7	TRBV5-4	TGTGCCAGCAGCCCGGGACTAGCCACGATGGGGGAGCAGTACTTC	CASSPGLATMGEQYF
TRBD1	.	TRBJ1-4	TRBV5-1	TGCGCCAGCAGCCTAGACAGGGGATTTAATGAAAAACTGTTTTTT	CASSLDRGFNEKLFF
TRBD2	once	TRBJ2-7	TRBV5-1	TGCGCCAGCAGCCCTCCAAGCGGGGCTAGAGGGTGGGACGAGCAGTACTTC	CASSPPSGARGWDEQYF
.	.	TRBJ1-3	TRBV10-2	TGCGCCAGCAGTGAGTCCGTGCGGTACTCTGGAAACACCATATATTTT	CASSESVRYSGNTIYF
TRBD2	.	TRBJ2-7	TRBV7-3	TGTGCCAGCAGCTCTGAGGTACTAGCGGTCTACGAGCAGTACTTC	CASSSEVLAVYEQYF
.	.	TRBJ1-1	TRBV14	TGTGCCAGCAGTTACTTGAGGACTGAAGCTTTCTTT	CASSYLRTEAFF
TRBD1	.	TRBJ2-7	TRBV6-1	TGTGCCAGCAGTGAACAGGGGGCCTCCTACGAGCAGTACTTC	CASSEQGASYEQYF
.	.	TRBJ2-2	TRBV9	TGTGCCAGCAGCGTATCCGCCGGTGGAGTCACCGGGGAGCTGTTTTTT	CASSVSAGGVTGELFF
TRBD1	.	TRBJ2-6	TRBV7-6	TGTGCCAGCAGCAGCAGGACAGGGGACCCTGGGGCCAACGTCCTGACTTTC	CASSSRTGDPGANVLTF
TRBD2	.	TRBJ2-1	TRBV7-3	TGTGCCAGCAGGGGGACTAGCGGGAGCAATGAGCAGTTCTTC	CASRGTSGSNEQFF
.	.	TRBJ2-1	TRBV19	TGTGCCAGTAGTACTAACGGTTACAATGAGCAGTTCTTC	CASSTNGYNEQFF
.	.	TRBJ1-4	TRBV28	TGTGCCAGCAGTTTATGGGGCGCAACTAATGAAAAACTGTTTTTT	CASSLWGATNEKLFF
.	many	TRBJ2-7	TRBV18	TGTGCCAGCTCACCTATTCAGGGCGCCGAGCAGTACTTC	CASSPIQGAEQYF
.	.	TRBJ1-5	TRBV5-5	TGTGCCAGCAGCCAGCCGGGAGTCAATCAGCCCCAGCATTTT	CASSQPGVNQPQHF
.	.	TRBJ2-2	TRBV9	TGTGCCAGCAGCGTAGGACAGGCCATGAACACCGGGGAGCTGTTTTTT	CASSVGQAMNTGELFF
TRBD1	.	TRBJ2-3	TRBV25-1	TGTGCCAGCAGTGGGCGACAGGGGCCAGATACGCAGTATTTT	CASSGRQGPDTQYF
TRBD1	.	TRBJ2-7	TRBV15	TGTGCCACCAGCAGAGGGGACAGTACCTACGAGCAGTACTTC	CATSRGDSTYEQYF
.	once	TRBJ2-2	TRBV9	TGTGCCAGCAGCGTAGCGAGGGGCGCGAACACCGGGGAGCTGTTTTTT	CASSVARGANTGELFF
.	.	TRBJ1-2	TRBV6-5	TGTGCCAGCAGTTACCTCGGCGGAACGGGGATTTTGGGCTACACCTTC	CASSYLGGTGILGYTF
.	.	TRBJ2-3	TRBV4-3	TGCGCCAGCAGCCAAGATCGTAAAGGGATCGCAGATACGCAGTATTTT	CASSQDRKGIADTQYF
.	few	TRBJ2-5	TRBV2	TGTGCCAGCAGTCCCGGACTGCGCCAAGAGACCCAGTACTTC	CASSPGLRQETQYF
.	.	TRBJ1-1	TRBV5-6	TGTGCCAGCAGCTTGGGACCGATGAACACTGAAGCTTTCTTT	CASSLGPMNTEAFF
.	.	TRBJ2-7	TRBV27	TGTGCCAGCAGTTTTCAGAGCTCCTACGAGCAGTACTTC	CASSFQSSYEQYF
TRBD1	.	TRBJ2-7	TRBV4-1	TGCGCCAGCAGCCACCCAGGGGGCGACCAATACGAGCAGTACTTC	CASSHPGGDQYEQYF
TRBD2	.	TRBJ2-7	TRBV28	TGTGCCAGCAGTTTTAGACTAGCGGGACCCTACGAGCAGTACTTC	CASSFRLAGPYEQYF
.	.	TRBJ2-1	TRBV21-1	TGTGCCAGGAAAAATGAGCAGTTCTTC	CARKNEQFF
.	.	TRBJ1-1	TRBV19	TGTGCCAGTAGTATAGGTGGCCGCTACACTGAAGCTTTCTTT	CASSIGGRYTEAFF
.	.	TRBJ1-3	TRBV10-3	TGTGCCATCAGTGATAATGGGGGCAGTTCTGGAAACACCATATATTTT	CAISDNGGSSGNTIYF
.	.	TRBJ1-5	TRBV19	TGTGCCAGTAGTACGCAAAATCAGCCCCAGCATTTT	CASSTQNQPQHF
.	.	TRBJ2-3	TRBV7-3	TGTGCCAGCAGCTTACAGGGTTCTGATACGCAGTATTTT	CASSLQGSDTQYF
.	.	TRBJ2-7	TRBV6-5	TGTGCCAGCAGTGGGCGGATCAGCTACGAGCAGTACTTC	CASSGRISYEQYF
TRBD1	.	TRBJ2-5	TRBV10-3	TGTGCCATCAGTCCGACAGGGGAAGAGACCCAGTACTTC	CAISPTGEETQYF
.	.	TRBJ1-3	TRBV28	TGTGCCAGCAGTTTAGTGCTCGGGGCTCCAAACTCTGGAAACACCATATATTTT	CASSLVLGAPNSGNTIYF
.	.	TRBJ2-1	TRBV28	TGTGCCAGCAGTTTCAATGAGCAGTTCTTC	CASSFNEQFF
.	.	TRBJ2-1	TRBV5-1	TGCGCCAGCAGCAGAACAGGGAGCTCCTACAATGAGCAGTTCTTC	CASSRTGSSYNEQFF
.	.	TRBJ2-7	TRBV14	TGTGCCAGCAGCCTCCGACTATTCGGGTCCGAGCAGTACTTC	CASSLRLFGSEQYF
.	.	TRBJ2-5	TRBV21-1	TGTGCCAGCAGCAACATCCCAGTTGAGGTCCAAGAGACCCAGTACTTC	CASSNIPVEVQETQYF
.	.	TRBJ1-2	TRBV2	TGTGCCAGCAGTCAAGAGACATACTACACCTTC	CASSQETYYTF
TRBD1	.	TRBJ1-2	TRBV4-3	TGCGCCAGCAGCCAAGAAGATATTACGGCAGGGGGAAGAGACTATGGCTACACCTTC	CASSQEDITAGGRDYGYTF
.	.	TRBJ1-2	TRBV10-3	TGTGCCATCAGTGAGTCGCGGCAGCCCGGGACACTTAACTATGGCTACACCTTC	CAISESRQPGTLNYGYTF
TRBD1	.	TRBJ2-1	TRBV7-2	TGTGCCAGCAGCCCTCGGACAGGATCCTACAATGAGCAGTTCTTC	CASSPRTGSYNEQFF
.	once	TRBJ1-3	TRBV6-5	TGTGCCAGCAGTTGGGGACCTGACTCTGGAAACACCATATATTTT	CASSWGPDSGNTIYF